The entry below describes one T cell receptor (beta chain). Its antigen specificity is not known. Base qualities are not at hand, and no much larger clone is one base apart. The record originates from a study of cytomegalovirus exposure and HLA in healthy donors (dated by TCRdb to 2015 to 2018). Regarding the research as a whole: In an earlier analysis of fewer than 750 of the donors, 276 Gb of sequence data and 90 million to 130 million unique TCR beta sequences from about 179 million T cells were reported. Approximately 300 gigabases of sequencing data and roughly 90 million unique TCR sequences were included in an early release covering over 600 HLA-typed donors. The genetic ancestry cluster associated with self-reported Caucasian donors included roughly four fifths of the roughly 400 genotyped donors. The study aimed to test whether cataloging public T cell receptors could reveal signatures of past pathogen exposure. The study used immunosequencing to profile the T cell repertoires of about 670 subjects and linked those repertoires to cytomegalovirus serostatus. Besides the first cohort of under 700 subjects, a separate validation cohort made up of over a hundred different subjects was used. The study combined high-throughput TCR immunosequencing, statistical association of individual TCRs with disease status, and machine learning to predict cytomegalovirus infection status. A later analysis re-examined previously published TCR beta repertoires from about 670 donors and added high-resolution HLA genotyping to investigate patterns of TCR occurrence. In the later analysis, no new phenotypic data were used to find candidate immune exposures; instead, reliance was placed on TCR beta sequences and their occurrence across donors. An earlier analysis of several hundred of the donors applied high-throughput TCR beta sequencing to assess whether each TCR beta V gene segment acted as functional or pseudogenic. Alongside the repertoire data, information on donor age, sex, ethnicity and CMV serostatus was compiled. Genome-wide SNP genotypes for about 65% of the 666 donors were used in a later genetic analysis, which treated that subset as a discovery cohort. Every repertoire in the discovery cohort had been generated on one and the same sequencing platform. Both class I and class II loci were covered by HLA typing, at four-digit resolution. Typing coverage varied by locus: 629-630 donors for A, B, C, DRB1 and DQB1; roughly 520 for DQA1; more than 600 for DPA1; roughly 450 for DPB1. Five DR-DQ haplotypes were handled as single units for association and clustering because linkage in the cohort was strong. Among roughly 400 genotyped donors of the cohort, an average of approximately 240,000 unique TCR beta nucleotide sequences was sequenced per donor, of which 15% to 20% were non-productive. General conclusions and limits of the study: This cohort had only TCR beta chains sequenced, and the lack of alpha or paired-chain data limited which features could be detected. Assigning TCR associations to individual alleles was difficult when HLA alleles, especially DR and DQ, strongly co-occurred. A further reported finding was that TCR beta sequences accurately predicted the HLA-A and HLA-B alleles for most subjects in the first cohort. In a later analysis, most CMV-associated TCR beta chains were found to appear HLA-restricted, with HLA associations seemingly driven largely by CMV exposure. The study listed 164 TCR beta chains as associated with cytomegalovirus. In a later analysis, HLA-associated TCR beta chains were found to be more clonally expanded and to have lower generation probabilities than equally common non-associated chains. Because counts were too low, roughly 17 rarely observed V segments, including chromosome 9 orphons, were left out of the earlier analysis of approximately 580 of the donors. In a later analysis, the rate of TCR association differed among HLA loci, with DRB1 alleles having the most associated TCRs and HLA-C alleles having the fewest. According to a later genetic analysis, donors in an Asian-associated ancestry cluster had fewer N-insertions in productive TCRs than the approximately 650-donor mean. Because HLA typing was missing for some donors at each locus, association tests included only the typed subset. In a later analysis, several top co-occurrence clusters were reported to appear linked to parvovirus B19, influenza, CMV and Epstein-Barr virus. Most TCR sequences were observed very rarely across donors, whereas some public TCRs were present in many individuals. Linkage disequilibrium might explain the correlated functional status among segregating V segments, but an unknown experimental factor could not be excluded. In a later genetic analysis, a missense DCLRE1C variant was associated with V-gene and J-gene trimming of TCR beta chains, and the association was replicated in an independent cohort. A group of highly shared sequence variants was considered likely to be a technical artifact of the sequencing pipeline. Immune exposure information for the cohort was limited to CMV serostatus. The 87-base-pair reads could not distinguish some IMGT-functional V segments, including TRBV6-2 and TRBV6-3, so those segments were excluded. In both the original and validation cohorts, the classifier was reported to diagnose cytomegalovirus status with high specificity and sensitivity. In a later analysis, about 17,000 TCR beta sequences were associated with specific HLA alleles at a false discovery rate of 0.05. A few of the identified cytomegalovirus-associated TCR beta chains were confirmed in vitro to be specific for cytomegalovirus antigens. It was suggested by the authors that the approach could potentially be generalized to other disease states and immunological phenotypes. An earlier analysis of approximately 500 of the donors showed that most TCR beta V segments appeared in productive rearrangements either about 90% or about 30% of the time, which broadly matched IMGT annotations. Roughly uniform sequencing depth across donors was assumed in presence/absence analyses, although this assumption may not hold.

At the junction V is shortened by 4 bases and J by 6 bases, with 20 bases in between. The CDR3, cysteine through phenylalanine, is 16 amino acids long. Only the CDR3 DNA stays, 48 bases, in frame from base 1. CDR1 and CDR2 (SGHTS, YDEGEE) derive from the germline V gene. Library prep was done by the immunoSEQ multiplex PCR assay. For the multiplex PCR, a mixture combining 60 forward primers for TCR Vbeta segments and 13 reverse primers for TCR Jbeta segments was used. Amplification of the CDR3 region of rearranged TCR beta genes was performed with a multiplex PCR assay on genomic DNA. On the Illumina HiSeq System, the amplified TCR beta libraries were sequenced as 87-base-pair reads. Per the original workflow: Across the 666 repertoires, a later analysis counted 80 million or so unique TCR beta chains, around 10 million of which were shared by at least two donors. Raw reads were error-corrected and collapsed into unique sequences with a nearest-neighbor algorithm that merged closely related sequences to remove PCR and sequencing errors. V, D and J gene segments were assigned by aligning CDR3 sequences to IMGT reference sequences. For a sequence to be retained, a match of at least six nucleotides to both a V gene segment and a J gene segment was required. Rearrangements were classified as productive when the CDR3 lacked stop codons and remained in frame with V and J, and all other rearrangements were classified as non-productive. CDR3 was defined by IMGT convention, running from the second conserved V-encoded cysteine to the conserved J-encoded phenylalanine. In an earlier analysis of 587 of the donors, sequences lacking an unambiguous match to a single V gene segment were excluded. In an earlier analysis of several hundred of the donors, V segments were called functional above 56.7% productive rearrangements and were called segregating when the between-donor standard deviation exceeded 5%. A statistical classification framework was developed to diagnose cytomegalovirus status using the catalog of TCR beta chain sequences. In a later analysis, V and J genes were assigned by comparing TCR nucleotide sequences against IMGT/GENE-DB human TR gene sequences. A later analysis assigned CDR3 sequences and most-parsimonious VDJ recombination scenarios with the TCRdist pipeline. In a later analysis, each TCR beta chain was defined by its CDR3 amino acid sequence together with its V-gene family, and reads without a unique V-gene family were excluded. In a later analysis, 500 to 700 highly shared, low-generation-probability nucleotide sequences were removed to address suspected cross-contamination and a sequencing artifact. For each public chain, a later analysis derived a clonal expansion index from normalized ranks of inferred template counts within each repertoire. Generation probabilities in a later analysis came from a VDJ recombination model fitted to out-of-frame rearrangements, and those results were checked against IGoR. Hypergeometric tests were used in a later analysis to score TCR-TCR, TCR-HLA and TCR-CMV co-occurrence, with a repertoire-size bias correction applied to the TCR pairs. False discovery rates were estimated in a later analysis by permuting HLA or CMV assignments 20 times. In a later analysis, co-occurring TCRs were grouped with DBSCAN, and TCRdist sequence similarity was added when clustering was performed within HLA-allele-positive subsets. For co-occurrence clustering, repertoires with fewer than 30,000 or more than 120,000 public chains were excluded, along with roughly 5 repertoires with anomalous nucleotide sharing. TCRdb provides this immuneACCESS table in a form limited to in-frame rearrangements. Some clones are lacking; in checked studies, under half of them reflect an unresolved V gene, and why the rest are absent is not known. V and J calls and clone size are those listed in that table; D and trimming were worked out from the DNA. For this sample the table gives 200,000 to 250,000 clones, of which around nine tenths were detected only once. About 1% of the sample comes from the top ten.

In total, 666 healthy bone marrow donors made up the cohort. At the time of sampling, all cohort members were nominally healthy, though unrecorded immune exposures were likely present. The donor tested CMV seronegative, placing the donor among the 350 or so seronegative members of the cohort. Every donor gave a peripheral blood sample, and the peripheral blood mononuclear cells from that sample were used for TCR beta sequencing. Genomic DNA was extracted from the blood cell samples with the Qiagen DNeasy Blood Extraction Kit. The receptor chain draws on TRBV5-8 and TRBJ2-1; the D gene is possibly TRBD2, with 5 bases matching. Sequencing input: PBMCs. This TCR came from a woman aged 18-29 years in good health and CMV-seronegative. The nucleotide sequence reads TGTGCCAGCAGCATAGGACTCCGGGCCCCGGGCAATGAGCAGTTCTTC. Its coded protein is CASSIGLRAPGNEQFF. The entire variable domain, with the stretches around the CDR3 drawn from the reference TRBV5-8 and TRBJ2-1 proteins, is EAGVTQSPTHLIKTRGQQATLRCSPISGHTSVYWYQQALGLGLQFLLWYDEGEERNRGNFPPRFSGRQFPNYSSELNVNALELEDSALYLCASSIGLRAPGNEQFFGPGTRLTVL.